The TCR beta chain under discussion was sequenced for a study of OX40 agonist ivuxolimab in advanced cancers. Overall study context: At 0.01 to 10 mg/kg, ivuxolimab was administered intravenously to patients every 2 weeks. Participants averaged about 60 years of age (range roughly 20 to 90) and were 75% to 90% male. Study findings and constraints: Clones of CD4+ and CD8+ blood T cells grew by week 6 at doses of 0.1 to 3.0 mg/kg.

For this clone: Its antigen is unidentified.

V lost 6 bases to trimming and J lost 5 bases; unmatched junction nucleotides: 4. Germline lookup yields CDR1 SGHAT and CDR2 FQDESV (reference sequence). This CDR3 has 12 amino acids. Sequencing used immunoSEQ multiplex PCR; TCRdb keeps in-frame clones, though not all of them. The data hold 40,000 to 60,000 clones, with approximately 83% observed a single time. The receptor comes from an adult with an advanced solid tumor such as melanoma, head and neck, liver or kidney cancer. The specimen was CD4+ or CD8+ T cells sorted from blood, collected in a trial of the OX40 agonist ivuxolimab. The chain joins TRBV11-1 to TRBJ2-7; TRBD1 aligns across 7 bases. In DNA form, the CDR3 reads TGTGCCAGCAGTTACAGGGGCGACGAGCAGTACTTC. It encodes CASSYRGDEQYF.